In this sample, the clone carrying this TCR beta chain turned up many times. Antigen unknown. TCRdb re-called the multiplex PCR reads with MiXCR, one entry per CDR3 protein. The profile covers 25,000 or so distinct CDR3 sequences, with around 23% appearing a single time and less than 15% taken by the ten largest. This sample was taken from a study of breast tumors, draining lymph nodes, adjacent tissues. Regarding the study as a whole: Tumor TCR diversity was below lymph nodes but above nontumor tissue. Compared with basal-like, luminal-like tumors shared significantly more repertoire with nontumor tissue. Most tumor T cells seemingly derive from lymph node, then expand in tumor. That most tumor T cells come from lymph nodes remained unproven.

The CDR3 runs to 16 residues. The V end lost 0 bases, the J end lost 8 bases, and 20 bases lay between the germline ends. CDR1 DFQATT and CDR2 SNEGSKA come from the germline V gene (reference sequence). The rearrangement links TRBV20-1 to TRBJ2-1, with no clear D. The sequenced sample consisted of breast tumor tissue. This clonotype was sampled from a female donor with breast cancer. Some clones in this sample may be carry-over from other donors' samples. This CDR3 reads CSARDTVGRAIDEQFF. The CDR3 DNA reads as TGCAGTGCTAGAGATACTGTAGGGCGAGCTATAGATGAGCAGTTCTTC.